Given below is one T cell receptor (beta chain) in context. Its target antigen remains unknown. The input lacks base qualities; no much larger clone sits a single base away. The CDR3 regions of human TCRbeta chains were analyzed by immunosequencing. Under the source paper's analysis protocol: Repertoire TCRs were checked for matches against a reference library of SARS-CoV-2-specific TCRs that had been generated using the MIRA antigen-specificity platform. Breadth meant the fraction of unique TCRs that were SARS-CoV-2-associated, whereas depth meant the fraction of total T cells that were SARS-CoV-2-associated. Each spike-specific TCR was assigned to its reactive spike region and to a CD4 or CD8 class using the MIRA data. Log10-transformed breadth and depth values were compared by one-way ANOVA with Sidak's multiple comparisons tests. This is the immuneACCESS table as TCRdb keeps it, with only in-frame sequences that have V and J called. A part of the clones is gone; compared with another copy, unresolved V genes explain less than half, and the rest is unexplained. The V and J calls and clone size are taken from that table; D and trimming were inferred from the DNA. This sample has some 91,000 clones in its table, and about nine tenths of those were observed once. The top ten clonotypes cover roughly 2.3% of the sample.

V gives up 1 base and J gives up 8 bases, and the segment between their germline ends measures 15 bases. As encoded in the germline V gene (reference sequence), CDR1 is MNHEY while CDR2 is SMNVEV. From the cysteine through the phenylalanine, the CDR3 covers 15 amino acids. Kept here is only the CDR3 DNA, which spans 45 bases and is read in frame from base 1. What the time point label conveys for this sample: baseline before first vaccination. Vaccinee samples came from UK trials COV001 and COV002, including a single-blind randomized controlled phase 2/3 trial of AZD1222 (ChAdOx1 nCoV-19) in healthy adults. For TCRbeta chain sequencing, PBMC samples from trial participants were taken at day 0 and at day 28 after the second dose. The entry originates in a study of T cell responses to AZD1222 COVID-19 vaccine (TCRdb year 2021). About the investigation overall: Because spike-specific TCR depth and breadth did not differ between the two schedules, AZD1222 recipients who got a second dose at roughly 4 weeks were pooled with those who got a second dose at roughly 12 weeks. A total of roughly 240 trial participants underwent TCR sequencing, of whom around 200 received two doses of AZD1222 and around 25 received two doses of the MenACWY control vaccine. Trial participants were enrolled by age into subgroups of 18-55, 56-69 and 70-plus years, and roughly 160, 29 and 62 TCR-sequenced participants, respectively, were included in these subgroups. The investigation overall reported the following: CD4 TCRs associated with the vaccine covered the entire spike protein, and the dominant responses were in regions 160-218 and 743-854. Participants were mostly white British and included more females than males, and it was suggested by the authors that clonal diversity may have been underestimated. The 56-69-year group was small, and its depth increase did not reach significance, likely because of low power. A significant rise in spike-specific TCR breadth and depth was observed after two AZD1222 doses relative to day 0 and relative to MenACWY recipients. Only five or six AZD1222 recipients were SARS-CoV-2 seropositive at baseline, limiting conclusions about previously exposed vaccinees. No day 14 peak-response samples were available, so repertoires were characterized only after the peak T cell response. Nearly half of unique spike-specific TCRs reportedly recognized epitopes outside regions mutated in the B.1.351 and B.1.1.7 variants.

The V and J genes are TRBV27 and TRBJ2-1; the D gene is perhaps TRBD1, from 5 matching bases. The TCR was taken from an adult in good health. The sample here was peripheral blood, taken on day 0 of AZD1222 vaccination. The nucleotides read TGTGCCAGCAGTTTATGGCAGGGAATCTTCGATGAGCAGTTCTTC. Its coded protein is CASSLWQGIFDEQFF.